The clone carrying this T cell receptor beta chain appeared once. Per the study methods: Quantification of nucleated cells was approximated via reference gene primer amplification. Repertoires were generated with immunoSEQ multiplex PCR, while TCRdb's copy carries only in-frame clones and drops some. D and trimming were read from the DNA, whereas the V and J calls and clone size are those reported in that table. The top ten hold approximately 1.7% of the sample, which has 200,000 to 250,000 clones, 70% to 90% seen once. The germline V and J ends were trimmed by 10 bases and 2 bases, with 21 bases remaining between them. The CDR3 loop spans 15 amino acids. Germline CDR1 MNHEY, CDR2 SVGAGI. Grouping used clinical history reported by participants in a survey and questionnaire. The data were obtained in a study of blood T cell repertoires in COVID-19. Study in general: From the United States, Italy and Spain came samples of acute and convalescent COVID-19.

The sequenced sample was PBMCs or T cells enriched from blood (not recorded which). This sequence was found in a man aged 35 to 55 who had recovered from COVID-19. The rearrangement joins TRBV6-5 to TRBJ2-7; D is undetermined. CDR3 loop: CATQFPHLPPYEQYF. For the CDR3, the DNA is TGTGCCACCCAATTTCCCCACTTACCTCCCTACGAGCAGTACTTC.